The 19 T cell receptor beta chains reported below all come from one sample, sequenced in a study of blood T cell repertoires in COVID-19. The method was immunoSEQ multiplex PCR; TCRdb's version includes in-frame clones alone and lacks a portion of them. This table holds about 140,000 clones, around 86% found once. The sequenced sample was peripheral blood. These receptors originate from a woman over 75 with acute or convalescent COVID-19.

This clone came up once. This sequence joins TRBV12-3 or TRBV12-4 and TRBJ1-2; D gene uncertain. The CDR3 extends over 12 amino acids. V dropped 6 bases and J dropped 4 bases, with 9 bases sitting between them. The CDR3 spells CASSLTLYGYTF. The CDR3, as DNA: TGTGCCAGCAGCCTAACCCTCTATGGCTACACCTTC.

The chain employs TRBV10-1 and TRBJ2-7, with 9 positions matching TRBD1. In germline, CDR1 is WNHNN, CDR2 SYGVQD (reference sequence). There are 14 residues in the CDR3. V gave up 2 bases and J gave up 5 bases; unmatched junction bases: 4. CDR3 loop: CASSETGGLNEQYF. The CDR3 bases are TGCGCCAGCAGTGAGACAGGGGGCCTGAACGAGCAGTACTTC.

Here the CDR3 DNA reads TGTGCCAGCAGCTTTGGGGGGTCCCCCCAGCATTTT. Amino acid sequence: CASSFGGSPQHF. The V gene is TRBV5-8, the J gene TRBJ1-5, with D perhaps TRBD1 (5 bases). V was shortened by 2 bases and J by 10 bases, with 10 bases between the two germline ends. The CDR3 has 12 amino acids. Per germline, CDR1 SGHTS and CDR2 YDEGEE.

The chain carries TRBV6-5 and TRBJ1-4; no clear D gene. The V end lost 6 bases, the J end lost 5 bases, and 16 bases lay between the germline ends. The CDR3 totals 15 residues. Germline V lookup: CDR1 MNHEY, CDR2 SVGAGI. The CDR3 is CASSRRPAANEKLFF. CDR3 bases: TGTGCCAGCAGCCGTAGGCCCGCAGCGAATGAAAAACTGTTTTTT.

This clone was detected only once. Here the CDR3 reads CASSCEYGCLSGANVLTF. The CDR3 region has the DNA TGTGCCAGCAGTTGCGAATACGGTTGCCTTTCTGGGGCCAACGTCCTGACTTTC. The rearrangement joins TRBV28 to TRBJ2-6; the D is unclear. V lost 4 bases, J lost 1 base, and 17 bases lay in between. The CDR3 sequence is 18 residues long. From germline, CDR1 is MDHEN and CDR2 SYDVKM.

This chain uses TRBV10-2 with TRBJ2-1; 7 nucleotides agree with TRBD2. This CDR3 contains 14 residues. Looked up from germline, CDR1 is WSHSY and CDR2 is SAAADI. With V trimmed by 4 bases and J by 0 bases, 0 bases remained unmatched. The CDR3 DNA follows: TGCGCCAGCAGTGGCGGGAGCTCCTACAATGAGCAGTTCTTC. Translating gives CASSGGSSYNEQFF.

This chain uses TRBV11-3 with TRBJ1-6; no reliable D call. CDR1 and CDR2 (germline): SGHNT, YENEEA. Trimming took 0 bases from V and 7 from J, leaving 13 bases between them. This CDR3 contains 16 residues. The CDR3 loop reads CASSLDPGKGNSPLHF. The DNA of the CDR3 is TGTGCCAGCAGCTTAGATCCCGGGAAGGGAAATTCACCCCTCCACTTT.

This clone was found once. This chain links TRBV7-8 with TRBJ1-2, with TRBD1 identical over 8 bases. Trimming cost V 5 bases and J 0 bases; bases outside gene matches: 11. The CDR3 runs to 17 residues. The germline CDR1 and CDR2 sequences are SGHVS and FQNEAQ. In nucleotides, the CDR3 is TGTGCCAGCAGCCCCGCGGGGACAGGCCCAACTAACTATGGCTACACCTTC. Its translation: CASSPAGTGPTNYGYTF. Full variable domain (rest looked up from reference TRBV7-8 and TRBJ1-2): GAGVSQSPRYKVAKRGQDVALRCDPISGHVSLFWYQQALGQGPEFLTYFQNEAQLDKSGLPSDRFFAERPEGSVSTLKIQRTQQEDSAVYLCASSPAGTGPTNYGYTFGSGTRLTVV.

This chain joins TRBV9 and TRBJ1-2; D is perhaps TRBD1 (5 bases). Germline lookup yields CDR1 SGDLS and CDR2 YYNGEE. There are 14 residues in the CDR3. V was trimmed by 0 bases and J by 8 bases, leaving 14 bases between them. CDR3 protein: CASSVDEGREGYTF. The CDR3 nucleotides read TGTGCCAGCAGCGTAGACGAGGGGAGGGAAGGCTACACCTTC.

The chain combines TRBV12-1 with TRBJ2-3; the table's D call, TRBD2, was not checked against the DNA. TRBV12-1 is marked as a pseudogene. The CDR3 is 14 residues long. The CDR3 nucleotides read TGTGCCAGCAGCTTTGGCGGGGGGCCAAATACGCAGTATTTT. It specifies CASSFGGGPNTQYF.

The V call is TRBV7-2, the J call TRBJ2-7; the D gene is possibly TRBD2 (5 bases). This CDR3 spans 14 amino acids. V lost 3 bases and J lost 7, with 16 bases in between. The germline V gene has CDR1 SGHTA and CDR2 FQGNSA. CDR3 sequence reads: CASSFLVLRGEQYF. CDR3 sequence (DNA): TGTGCCAGCAGCTTTCTTGTACTCAGAGGGGAGCAGTACTTC.

The rearrangement uses TRBV20-1 and TRBJ1-5; weak D call: TRBD1 (6 bases). Trimming removed 3 bases from V and 1 base from J, with 10 bases in between. There are 14 residues in the CDR3. The germline V gene encodes CDR1 DFQATT and CDR2 SNEGSKA (reference sequence). The CDR3, as DNA: TGCAGTGCTAGTTTGGGGGCCAGCAATCAGCCCCAGCATTTT. This translates into CSASLGASNQPQHF.

J is TRBJ2-7 and V is TRBV7-8; D gene unclear. Trimming pared 1 base from V and 1 base from J, leaving 8 bases between. This CDR3 contains 14 residues. CDR1 is SGHVS and CDR2 is FQNEAQ in the germline V gene. The DNA of the CDR3 is TGTGCCAGCAGCTTAGTACCCAGATCCTACGAGCAGTACTTC. It specifies CASSLVPRSYEQYF.

This chain uses TRBV19 with TRBJ2-7; possible D gene TRBD2, 5 bases. The V gene lost 1 base and the J gene lost 3 bases, with 13 bases spanning the gap. CDR1 is LNHDA, CDR2 SQIVND, per germline (reference sequence). The CDR3 loop spans 15 amino acids. The CDR3 region has the DNA TGTGCCAGTAGTATAGCACCCGGGATCTACTACGAGCAGTACTTC. Translated: CASSIAPGIYYEQYF. Using reference TRBV19 and TRBJ2-7 for the parts outside the CDR3, the full variable domain is DGGITQSPKYLFRKEGQNVTLSCEQNLNHDAMYWYRQDPGQGLRLIYYSQIVNDFQKGDIAEGYSVSREKKESFPLTVTSAQKNPTAFYLCASSIAPGIYYEQYFGPGTRLTVT.

The chain uses TRBV6-1 and TRBJ1-4; D unclear. V lost 3 bases and J 0 bases, leaving 11 bases between the germline ends. This CDR3 contains 16 residues. Germline values: CDR1 MNHNS, CDR2 SASEGT. The CDR3 DNA sequence: TGTGCCAGCAGTGACCCCTGGAGTGCAACTAATGAAAAACTGTTTTTT. This gives the protein CASSDPWSATNEKLFF.

The chain has TRBV28 and TRBJ2-7; D is unresolved. V dropped 3 bases and J dropped 0 bases, with 6 bases sitting between them. The CDR3 runs to 13 residues. CDR1 and CDR2 (germline): MDHEN, SYDVKM. CDR3 coding DNA: TGTGCCAGCAGTTTTGGAGACTCCTACGAGCAGTACTTC. Its protein is CASSFGDSYEQYF.

The V gene is TRBV28, the J gene TRBJ2-3; D uncertain. Germline CDR1 and CDR2: MDHEN and SYDVKM. Between the trimmed V and J ends, which lost 3 bases and 2 bases, there was a span of 9 bases. The CDR3 extends over 14 amino acids. The CDR3 protein is CASSLNIYTDTQYF. CDR3 DNA sequence: TGTGCCAGCAGTTTGAACATTTACACAGATACGCAGTATTTT.

J is TRBJ1-2 and V is TRBV29-1; 9 nucleotides agree with TRBD1. The CDR3 sequence is 13 residues long. Germline CDR1 reads SQVTM; CDR2 reads ANQGSEA. J was trimmed by 7 bases and V by 7 bases; bases with no gene match: 10. The CDR3 DNA reads TGCAGCGGTGCGGGACAGGGCGCCGCTGGCTACACCTTC. Amino acids: CSGAGQGAAGYTF.

DNA of the CDR3: TGTGCCAGCAGCTTGGTAGGTAGCACCTACGAGCAGTACTTC. Translating it yields CASSLVGSTYEQYF. The chain links TRBV5-5 to TRBJ2-7, with D unclear. The germline CDR1 and CDR2 sequences are SGHKS and YYEKEE (reference sequence). CDR3 length: 14 amino acids. V shed 0 bases and J shed 2 bases, with 9 bases lying between them.